The clone carrying this T cell receptor beta chain was found many times. Trimming pared 0 bases from V and 7 bases from J, leaving 8 bases between. The CDR3 has 12 residues. Per the germline V gene, CDR1 is SGHDT and CDR2 is YYEEEE. These data come from a study of neurological immune-mediated disorders. TCRdb reprocessed the 5' RACE reads with MiXCR, giving one entry per CDR3 protein. The sample has some 60,000 distinct CDR3 sequences; more than 8% are singletons. Time point specified: longitudinal time-point 2. Source material: PBMCs. This clonotype was obtained from a young man in good health. The genes are TRBV5-6 and TRBJ2-7; D call uncertain. The CDR3 here is CASSLGVGEQYF. The CDR3 nucleotides are TGTGCCAGCAGCTTGGGGGTGGGGGAGCAGTACTTC.